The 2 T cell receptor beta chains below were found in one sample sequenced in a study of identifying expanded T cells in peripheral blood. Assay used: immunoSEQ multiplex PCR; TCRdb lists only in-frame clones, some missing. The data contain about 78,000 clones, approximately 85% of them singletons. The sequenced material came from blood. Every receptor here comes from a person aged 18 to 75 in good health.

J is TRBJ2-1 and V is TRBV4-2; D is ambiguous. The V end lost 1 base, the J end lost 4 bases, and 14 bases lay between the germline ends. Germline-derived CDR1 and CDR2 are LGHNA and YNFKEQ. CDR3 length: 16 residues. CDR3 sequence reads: CASSQGGDWAYNEQFF. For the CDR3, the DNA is TGTGCCAGCAGCCAAGGTGGTGACTGGGCATACAATGAGCAGTTCTTC.

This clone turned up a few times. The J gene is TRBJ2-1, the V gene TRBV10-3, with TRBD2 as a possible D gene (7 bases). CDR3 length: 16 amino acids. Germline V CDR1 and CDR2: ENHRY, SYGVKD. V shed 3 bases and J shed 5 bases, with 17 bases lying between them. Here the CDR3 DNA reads TGTGCCATCAGTGAAGTCCGGGGGGCTCTGGACAATGAGCAGTTCTTC. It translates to CAISEVRGALDNEQFF.